A single sample gave rise to the 13 T cell receptor beta chains below, sequenced in a study of CD8 T cells in Susac syndrome. The RNA, about 0.5 to 1 ug, was put through reverse transcription using random hexamers. A single record per CDR3 protein comes from TCRdb applying MiXCR to the immunoSEQ multiplex PCR reads. The sample shows 95,000 to 150,000 distinct CDR3 sequences, 85% to 95% of them seen only once. Sequencing was carried out using CD8+ T cells from PBMCs. These receptors came from a human donor with Susac syndrome.

The chain has TRBV2 and TRBJ1-5; D perhaps matches TRBD1 (5 bases). CDR3 length equals 13 residues. V lost 7 bases and J lost 2, with 9 bases in between. From germline, CDR1 is SNHLY and CDR2 FYNNEI. CDR3 coding DNA: TGTGCCAGCACAGGGATGGGCAATCAGCCCCAGCATTTT. Its translation: CASTGMGNQPQHF.

The chain has TRBV29-1 and TRBJ2-1, with 7 bases that match TRBD1. J was trimmed by 9 bases and V by 1 base; bases with no gene match: 6. The CDR3 extends over 13 amino acids. Germline-derived CDR1 and CDR2 are SQVTM and ANQGSEA. The CDR3 DNA follows: TGCAGCGTTGAAGGGACAGGTCGAATTGAGCAGTTCTTC. It translates to CSVEGTGRIEQFF.

The chain combines TRBV29-1 with TRBJ2-7, with D possibly TRBD2 on 5 matching bases. The CDR3 has 13 residues. The V end was cut by 0 bases, the J end by 1 base, with 7 bases between. Looked up from germline, CDR1 is SQVTM and CDR2 is ANQGSEA. This CDR3 is CSVEDRDSYEQYF. The CDR3 region has the DNA TGCAGCGTTGAAGATCGGGATTCCTACGAGCAGTACTTC.

This chain connects TRBV6-5 to TRBJ1-6; 9 nucleotides line up with TRBD1. The V and J ends lost 2 bases and 7 bases, in that order; junction bases with no gene match: 3. The germline CDR1 and CDR2 sequences are MNHEY and SVGAGI. The CDR3 contains 15 residues. DNA for the CDR3: TGTGCCAGCAGTTACCGGGGACAGGGAAATTCACCCCTCCACTTT. Protein sequence: CASSYRGQGNSPLHF.

This clonotype occurred once. The rearrangement joins TRBV6-6 to TRBJ1-1; 9 bases are a match to TRBD1. Germline lookup yields CDR1 MNHNY and CDR2 SVGAGI (reference sequence). The CDR3 runs to 13 residues. The V and J ends lost 3 bases and 11 bases, in that order; junction bases with no gene match: 7. For the CDR3, the DNA is TGTGCCAGCAGTTATCTGGGACAGGGCTCTGCTTTCTTT. It specifies CASSYLGQGSAFF.

The CDR3 reads CASSYGVGGYEQYF. DNA for the CDR3: TGTGCCAGCAGTTATGGGGTGGGAGGCTACGAGCAGTACTTC. This chain joins TRBV27 and TRBJ2-7; D might be TRBD2 (6 bases). In germline, CDR1 is MNHEY, CDR2 SMNVEV (reference sequence). Trimming took 4 bases from V and 3 from J, leaving 13 bases between them. The CDR3 spans 14 residues.

DNA of the CDR3: TGTGCCAGCAGCTATGGGGTTAGCAATCAGCCCCAGCATTTT. This sequence encodes CASSYGVSNQPQHF. This chain connects TRBV9 to TRBJ1-5; no clear D gene. Germline loops: CDR1 SGDLS, CDR2 YYNGEE. Trimming removed 4 bases at V and 0 bases at J, with 8 bases between. The CDR3 covers 14 residues.

The V call is TRBV29-1, the J call TRBJ1-1; possible D gene TRBD1, 5 bases. Germline lookup yields CDR1 SQVTM and CDR2 ANQGSEA. This CDR3 is 13 amino acids long. The V gene lost 0 bases and the J gene lost 0 bases, with 5 bases spanning the gap. DNA for the CDR3: TGCAGCGTTGAAGAGGGGGTGAACACTGAAGCTTTCTTT. Its protein product is CSVEEGVNTEAFF.

The chain combines TRBV9 with TRBJ2-1; maybe TRBD1 (6 bases). V was pared by 3 bases and J by 9 bases, with 13 bases between. The CDR3 covers 13 residues. Germline CDR1 is SGDLS and CDR2 is YYNGEE. The CDR3 region is CASSARDTGEQFF. The CDR3 region has the DNA TGTGCCAGCAGCGCCCGGGACACGGGTGAGCAGTTCTTC.

The V call is TRBV9, the J call TRBJ1-2; D call uncertain. Germline lookup yields CDR1 SGDLS and CDR2 YYNGEE. The V end was cut by 3 bases, the J end by 8 bases, with 26 bases between. The CDR3 has 17 amino acids. CDR3 nucleotide sequence: TGTGCCAGCAGCGCAAGAAGTCCCCCTCCGGGCCCCGGGGGCTACACCTTC. It is translated as CASSARSPPPGPGGYTF.

This clonotype was seen a handful of times. The J gene is TRBJ2-2, the V gene TRBV27; 8 nucleotides line up with TRBD1. V shed 2 bases, J shed 6 bases, and the junction held 2 bases outside the gene matches. Germline CDR1 is MNHEY and CDR2 is SMNVEV (reference sequence). This CDR3 is built from 14 residues. CDR3 DNA: TGTGCCAGCAGTTTAGCAGGGGGCCCCGGGGAGCTGTTTTTT. Protein sequence: CASSLAGGPGELFF.

The V call is TRBV6-5, the J call TRBJ2-3, with D perhaps matching TRBD1 or TRBD2 (5 bases each). This CDR3 spans 15 amino acids. Germline V CDR1 and CDR2: MNHEY, SVGAGI. V dropped 11 bases and J dropped 1 base, with 19 bases sitting between them. The CDR3 DNA sequence: TGTGCCCCCAGCCACCCGGGGCCTTGCACAGATACGCAGTATTTT. This codes for CAPSHPGPCTDTQYF.

CDR3 in amino acids: CASSWTHRGHNEQFF. The DNA of the CDR3 is TGTGCCAGCAGTTGGACCCACCGGGGACACAATGAGCAGTTCTTC. The chain carries TRBV6-2 or TRBV6-3 and TRBJ2-1; D may match TRBD1 or TRBD2 (5 bases each). Trimming shortened V by 4 bases and J by 5 bases, and 15 bases separated the two germline ends. Germline loops: CDR1 MNHEY, CDR2 SVGEGT. The CDR3 spans 15 residues.